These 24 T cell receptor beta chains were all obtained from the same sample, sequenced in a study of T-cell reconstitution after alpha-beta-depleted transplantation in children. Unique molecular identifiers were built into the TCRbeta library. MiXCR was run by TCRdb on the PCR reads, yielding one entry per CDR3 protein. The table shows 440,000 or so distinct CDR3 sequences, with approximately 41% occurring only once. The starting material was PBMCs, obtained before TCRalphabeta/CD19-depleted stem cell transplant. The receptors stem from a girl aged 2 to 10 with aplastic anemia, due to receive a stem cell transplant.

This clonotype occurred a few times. DNA for the CDR3: TGTGCCAGCAGCACAAGCTCAAAGGGTCGCGGAAACACCATATATTTT. Encoded protein: CASSTSSKGRGNTIYF. V and J are TRBV28 and TRBJ1-3; no reliable D call. CDR3 length: 16 amino acids. The germline V and J ends were trimmed by 6 bases and 4 bases, with 19 bases remaining between them. Germline CDR1 is MDHEN and CDR2 is SYDVKM.

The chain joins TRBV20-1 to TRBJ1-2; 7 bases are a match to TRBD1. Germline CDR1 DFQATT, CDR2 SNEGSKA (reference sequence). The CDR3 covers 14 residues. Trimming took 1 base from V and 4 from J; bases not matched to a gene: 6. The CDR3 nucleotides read TGCAGTGCTAGAGGTAGAGGGGGCTCCTATGGCTACACCTTC. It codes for CSARGRGGSYGYTF.

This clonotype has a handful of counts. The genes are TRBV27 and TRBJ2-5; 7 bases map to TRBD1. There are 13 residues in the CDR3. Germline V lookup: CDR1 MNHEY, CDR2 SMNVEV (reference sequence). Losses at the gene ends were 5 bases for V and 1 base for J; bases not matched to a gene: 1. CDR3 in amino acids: CASSGTAQETQYF. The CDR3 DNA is TGTGCCAGCAGTGGGACAGCCCAAGAGACCCAGTACTTC.

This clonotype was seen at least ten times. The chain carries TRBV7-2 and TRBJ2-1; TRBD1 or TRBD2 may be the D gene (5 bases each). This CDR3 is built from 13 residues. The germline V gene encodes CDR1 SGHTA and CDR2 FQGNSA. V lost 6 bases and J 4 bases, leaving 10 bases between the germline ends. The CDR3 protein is CASSSGLYNEQFF. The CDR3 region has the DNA TGTGCCAGCAGTTCGGGGCTATACAATGAGCAGTTCTTC. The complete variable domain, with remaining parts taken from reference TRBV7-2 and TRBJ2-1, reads GAGVSQSPSNKVTEKGKDVELRCDPISGHTALYWYRQSLGQGLEFLIYFQGNSAPDKSGLPSDRFSAERTGGSVSTLTIQRTQQEDSAVYLCASSSGLYNEQFFGPGTRLTVL.

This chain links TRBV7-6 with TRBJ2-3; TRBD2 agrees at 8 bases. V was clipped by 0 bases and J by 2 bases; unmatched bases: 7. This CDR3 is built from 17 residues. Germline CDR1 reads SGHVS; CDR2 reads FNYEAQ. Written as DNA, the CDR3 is TGTGCCAGCAGCTTAGCGCCAAGCGGGAGCCCCACAGATACGCAGTATTTT. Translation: CASSLAPSGSPTDTQYF.

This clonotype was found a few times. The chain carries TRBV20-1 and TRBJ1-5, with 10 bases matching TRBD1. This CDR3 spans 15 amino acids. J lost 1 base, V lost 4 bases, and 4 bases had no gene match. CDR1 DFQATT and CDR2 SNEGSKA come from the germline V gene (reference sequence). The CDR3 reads CSATKTGGSNQPQHF. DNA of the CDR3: TGCAGTGCTACCAAGACAGGGGGCAGCAATCAGCCCCAGCATTTT.

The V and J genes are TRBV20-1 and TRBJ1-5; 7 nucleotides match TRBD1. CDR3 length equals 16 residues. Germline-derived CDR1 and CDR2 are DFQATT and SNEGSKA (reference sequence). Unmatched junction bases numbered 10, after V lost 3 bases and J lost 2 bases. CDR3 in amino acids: CSASPTGPFGNQPQHF. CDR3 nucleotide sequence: TGCAGTGCTAGTCCGACAGGGCCATTCGGCAATCAGCCCCAGCATTTT.

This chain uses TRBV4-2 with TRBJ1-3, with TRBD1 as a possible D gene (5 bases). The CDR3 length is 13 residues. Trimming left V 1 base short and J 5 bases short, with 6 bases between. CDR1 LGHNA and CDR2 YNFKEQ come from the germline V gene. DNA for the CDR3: TGTGCCAGCAGCCAAGGGGGCAGAAACACCATATATTTT. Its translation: CASSQGGRNTIYF.

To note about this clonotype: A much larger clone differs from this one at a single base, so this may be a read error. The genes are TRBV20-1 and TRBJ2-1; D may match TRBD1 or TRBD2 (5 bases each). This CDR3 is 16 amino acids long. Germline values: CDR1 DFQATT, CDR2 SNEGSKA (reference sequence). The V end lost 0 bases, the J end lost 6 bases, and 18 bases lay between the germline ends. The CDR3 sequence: CSARDPGIGVPNEQFF. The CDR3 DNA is TGCAGTGCTAGAGATCCCGGGATAGGGGTTCCCAATGAGCAGTTCTTC.

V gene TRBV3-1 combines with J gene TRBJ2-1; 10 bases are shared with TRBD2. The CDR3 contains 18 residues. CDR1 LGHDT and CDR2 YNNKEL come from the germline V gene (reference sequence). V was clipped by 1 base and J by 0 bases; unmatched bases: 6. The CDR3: CASSQGNSGRSSYNEQFF. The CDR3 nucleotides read TGTGCCAGCAGCCAAGGTAATAGCGGGAGGAGCTCCTACAATGAGCAGTTCTTC.

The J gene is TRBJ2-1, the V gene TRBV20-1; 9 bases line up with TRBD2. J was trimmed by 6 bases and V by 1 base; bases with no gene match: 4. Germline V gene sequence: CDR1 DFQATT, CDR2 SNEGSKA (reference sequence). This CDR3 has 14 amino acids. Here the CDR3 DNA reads TGCAGTGCTAGAGGGCTAGCGGGAAGCAATGAGCAGTTCTTC. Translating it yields CSARGLAGSNEQFF.

In nucleotides, the CDR3 is TGTGCCATCAGTGAGTCAAGCGGGGGGGAGACCCAGTACTTC. It yields the protein CAISESSGGETQYF. The chain carries TRBV10-3 and TRBJ2-5; 9 bases map to TRBD2. This CDR3 comprises 14 residues. The germline gives CDR1 ENHRY, CDR2 SYGVKD. V was pared by 0 bases and J by 5 bases, with 1 base of the junction left unmatched.

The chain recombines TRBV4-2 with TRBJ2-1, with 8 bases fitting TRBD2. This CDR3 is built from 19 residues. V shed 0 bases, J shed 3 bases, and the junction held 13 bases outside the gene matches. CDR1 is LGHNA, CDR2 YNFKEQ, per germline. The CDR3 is CASSQDKGRAGVDYNEQFF. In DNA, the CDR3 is TGTGCCAGCAGCCAAGATAAGGGTCGAGCGGGAGTGGACTACAATGAGCAGTTCTTC.

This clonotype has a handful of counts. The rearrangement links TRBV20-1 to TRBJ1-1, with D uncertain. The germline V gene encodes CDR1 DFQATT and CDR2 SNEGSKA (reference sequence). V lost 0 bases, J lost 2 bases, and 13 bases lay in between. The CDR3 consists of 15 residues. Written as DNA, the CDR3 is TGCAGTGCTAGAGAGACCGGACGGATTAACACTGAAGCTTTCTTT. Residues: CSARETGRINTEAFF.

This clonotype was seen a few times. The CDR3 loop reads CASSLTYSSSYNEQFF. The CDR3 nucleotides read TGTGCCAGCAGCCTAACCTACTCCAGCTCCTACAATGAGCAGTTCTTC. This sequence joins TRBV7-2 and TRBJ2-1; unclear D gene. CDR1 is SGHTA and CDR2 is FQGNSA in the germline V gene. CDR3 length equals 16 residues. V dropped 5 bases and J dropped 0 bases, with 14 bases sitting between them.

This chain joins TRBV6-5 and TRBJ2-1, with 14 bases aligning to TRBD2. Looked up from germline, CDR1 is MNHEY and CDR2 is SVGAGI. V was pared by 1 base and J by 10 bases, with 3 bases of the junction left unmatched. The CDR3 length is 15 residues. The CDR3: CASSYLTSGRGEQFF. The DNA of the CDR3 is TGTGCCAGCAGTTACTTGACTAGCGGGAGGGGGGAGCAGTTCTTC.

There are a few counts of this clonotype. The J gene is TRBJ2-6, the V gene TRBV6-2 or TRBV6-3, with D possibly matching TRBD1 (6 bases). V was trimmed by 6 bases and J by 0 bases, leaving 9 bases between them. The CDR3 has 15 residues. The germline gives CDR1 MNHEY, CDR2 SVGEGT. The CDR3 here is CASRKQGSGANVLTF. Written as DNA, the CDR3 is TGTGCCAGCAGAAAACAGGGCTCTGGGGCCAACGTCCTGACTTTC.

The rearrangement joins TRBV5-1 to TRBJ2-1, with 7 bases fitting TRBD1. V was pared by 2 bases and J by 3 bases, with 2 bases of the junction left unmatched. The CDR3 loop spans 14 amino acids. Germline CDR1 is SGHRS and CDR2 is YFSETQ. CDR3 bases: TGCGCCAGCAGCTTTACAGGGGACTACAATGAGCAGTTCTTC. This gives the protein CASSFTGDYNEQFF.

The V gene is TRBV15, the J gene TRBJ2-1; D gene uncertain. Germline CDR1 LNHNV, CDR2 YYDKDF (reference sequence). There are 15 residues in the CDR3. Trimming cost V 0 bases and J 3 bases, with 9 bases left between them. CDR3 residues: CATSRDPRDYNEQFF. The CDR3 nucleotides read TGTGCCACCAGCAGAGATCCTAGGGACTACAATGAGCAGTTCTTC. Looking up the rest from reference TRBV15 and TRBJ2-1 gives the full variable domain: DAMVIQNPRYQVTQFGKPVTLSCSQTLNHNVMYWYQQKSSQAPKLLFHYYDKDFNNEADTPDNFQSRRPNTSFCFLDIRSPGLGDTAMYLCATSRDPRDYNEQFFGPGTRLTVL.

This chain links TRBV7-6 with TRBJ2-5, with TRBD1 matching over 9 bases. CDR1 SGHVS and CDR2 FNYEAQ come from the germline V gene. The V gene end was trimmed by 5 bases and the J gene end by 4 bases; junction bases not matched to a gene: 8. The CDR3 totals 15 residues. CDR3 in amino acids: CASSTGQGGGETQYF. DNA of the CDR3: TGTGCCAGCAGCACGGGACAGGGAGGTGGAGAGACCCAGTACTTC.

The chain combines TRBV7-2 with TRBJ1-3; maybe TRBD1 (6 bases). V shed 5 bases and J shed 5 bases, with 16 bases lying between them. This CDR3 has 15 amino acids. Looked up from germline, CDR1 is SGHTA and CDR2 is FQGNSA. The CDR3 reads CASSRGRGDRNTIYF. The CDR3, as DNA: TGTGCCAGCAGCCGAGGGCGCGGGGACAGAAACACCATATATTTT.

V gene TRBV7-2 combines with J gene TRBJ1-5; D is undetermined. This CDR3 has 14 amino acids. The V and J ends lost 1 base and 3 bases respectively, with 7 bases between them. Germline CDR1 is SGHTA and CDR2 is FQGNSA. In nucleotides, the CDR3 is TGTGCCAGCAGCTTAGGCGGGAACAATCAGCCCCAGCATTTT. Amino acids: CASSLGGNNQPQHF.

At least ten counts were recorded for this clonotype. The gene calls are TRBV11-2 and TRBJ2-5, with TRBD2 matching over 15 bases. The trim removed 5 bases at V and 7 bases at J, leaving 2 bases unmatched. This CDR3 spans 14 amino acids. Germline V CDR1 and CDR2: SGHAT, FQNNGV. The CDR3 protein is CASSRTSGRVTQYF. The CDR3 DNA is TGTGCCAGCAGCCGGACTAGCGGGAGGGTGACCCAGTACTTC.

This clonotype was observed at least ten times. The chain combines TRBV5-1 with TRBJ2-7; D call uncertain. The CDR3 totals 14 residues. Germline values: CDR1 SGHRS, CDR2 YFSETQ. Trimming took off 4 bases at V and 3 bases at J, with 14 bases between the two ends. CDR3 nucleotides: TGCGCCAGCAGCAGCCTCGGGTCAGTCTACGAGCAGTACTTC. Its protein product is CASSSLGSVYEQYF. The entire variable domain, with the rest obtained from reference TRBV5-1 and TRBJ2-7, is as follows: KAGVTQTPRYLIKTRGQQVTLSCSPISGHRSVSWYQQTPGQGLQFLFEYFSETQRNKGNFPGRFSGRQFSNSRSEMNVSTLELGDSALYLCASSSLGSVYEQYFGPGTRLTVT.